The rows below give T cell receptor beta chains drawn from one sample of a study of CD8 T cells in ankylosing spondylitis. One entry per CDR3 protein, called by TCRdb with MiXCR from the 5' RACE reads. This table has 750,000 to 850,000 distinct CDR3 sequences, 12% appearing once. The material sequenced was blood, either unsorted or a sorted T cell fraction (not recorded which). These receptors were taken from a male donor with ankylosing spondylitis. Both conserved end residues are trimmed from each CDR3. The D gene is left open where the match is weak.

v_call	j_call	d_call	cdr3_aa
TRBV28	TRBJ1-1	-	ASSPPTQNTEAF
TRBV7-2	TRBJ1-6	TRBD1	ASSQGGQRNSPLH
TRBV11-2	TRBJ1-6	-	ASSLDLQENSPLH
TRBV29-1	TRBJ1-4	-	SVEEGLGEKLF
TRBV2	TRBJ1-2	-	ASSTSGTEYGYT
TRBV7-2	TRBJ1-5	-	ASSLRGNQPQH
TRBV7-2	TRBJ2-5	TRBD1	ASSLGTVKETQY
TRBV5-4	TRBJ2-1	TRBD2	ASSFSAGGYNEQF
TRBV27	TRBJ1-6	-	ASSRLLFGYNSPLH
TRBV20-1	TRBJ2-1	TRBD2	SAEGLGGSYNEQF
TRBV12-3/TRBV12-4	TRBJ2-1	-	ASSLFRVNEQF
TRBV28	TRBJ1-1	-	ASSSWGITEAF
TRBV29-1	TRBJ1-5	TRBD1	SVVQGAGGNQPQH
TRBV7-2	TRBJ2-7	TRBD1	ASSPQGQAYEQY